Presented here are 21 T cell receptor beta chains from one specimen sequenced in a study of T cells in Graves' hyperthyroidism and ophthalmopathy. Researchers amplified the TCR beta CDR3 regions from RNA transcripts. First-round RT-PCR targeting the TCR CDR3 was performed with the HTBI primer set. A single record per CDR3 protein comes from TCRdb applying MiXCR to the multiplex PCR reads. The top ten clones hold around 15% of a sample with a few hundred thousand distinct CDR3 sequences, 15% to 20% of them seen once. The sample comprised blood. All receptors derive from a woman in her thirties or forties with Graves' ophthalmopathy.

In its sample, this clonotype was seen many times. This chain connects TRBV28 to TRBJ1-5; D may be TRBD1 (6 bases). Germline loops: CDR1 MDHEN, CDR2 SYDVKM. There are 16 residues in the CDR3. V lost 6 bases, J lost 1 base, and 16 bases lay in between. The CDR3 spells CASSQGGAGSNQPQHF. CDR3 nucleotides: TGTGCCAGCAGCCAAGGGGGTGCAGGGAGCAATCAGCCCCAGCATTTT.

This clonotype was recorded many times. J is TRBJ1-3 and V is TRBV20-1; D call uncertain. From germline, CDR1 is DFQATT and CDR2 SNEGSKA (reference sequence). The CDR3 is 11 amino acids. Trimming cost V 6 bases and J 1 base, with 4 bases left between them. The CDR3 region is CSAASGNTIYF. DNA for the CDR3: TGCAGTGCGGCGTCTGGAAACACCATATATTTT.

The table lists this clonotype with many counts. The chain joins TRBV7-9 to TRBJ2-7; TRBD2 aligns across 8 bases. The V gene's germline CDR1 is SEHNR and CDR2 FQNEAQ (reference sequence). V was clipped by 5 bases and J by 0 bases; unmatched bases: 3. This CDR3 comprises 14 residues. CDR3 amino acids: CASSKSGSSYEQYF. Here the CDR3 DNA reads TGTGCCAGCAGCAAGAGCGGGAGCTCCTACGAGCAGTACTTC.

This clonotype was counted many times. The V and J genes are TRBV11-2 and TRBJ2-2, with unresolved D. The CDR3 contains 11 residues. V lost 6 bases to trimming and J lost 8 bases, with 7 bases between them. Germline V lookup: CDR1 SGHAT, CDR2 FQNNGV. CDR3 sequence: CASSSMGELFF. CDR3 nucleotide sequence: TGTGCCAGCAGTTCAATGGGGGAGCTGTTTTTT. The variable domain in full, with the rest retrieved from reference TRBV11-2 and TRBJ2-2, is EAGVAQSPRYKIIEKRQSVAFWCNPISGHATLYWYQQILGQGPKLLIQFQNNGVVDDSQLPKDRFSAERLKGVDSTLKIQPAKLEDSAVYLCASSSMGELFFGEGSRLTVL.

This clonotype was recorded a few times. CDR3 nucleotide sequence: TGCGCCAGCAGCCCCCTCCCGAAAGCCAAAAACATTCAGTACTTC. Encoded protein: CASSPLPKAKNIQYF. The gene calls are TRBV5-1 and TRBJ2-4; no clear D. V was pared by 4 bases and J by 0 bases, with 11 bases between. In germline, CDR1 is SGHRS, CDR2 YFSETQ. The CDR3 sequence is 15 residues long.

This clonotype was counted only a few times. As the CDR3 is not closed by the conserved phenylalanine or tryptophan, this likely results from a read error. The chain carries TRBV27 and TRBJ1-5; D might be TRBD1 (5 bases). In germline, CDR1 is MNHEY, CDR2 SMNVEV (reference sequence). CDR3 length: 15 amino acids. Trimming pared 6 bases from V and 0 bases from J, leaving 12 bases between. DNA of the CDR3: TGTGCCAGCAGCGCGACAGAATATAGCAATCAGCCCCAGCATCTT. Its translation is CASSATEYSNQPQHL.

This clonotype was observed many times. This chain joins TRBV5-8 and TRBJ2-7; D ambiguous. Germline V CDR1 and CDR2: SGHTS, YDEGEE. The CDR3 length is 15 residues. The V and J ends lost 0 bases and 2 bases respectively, with 12 bases between them. CDR3 residues: CASSLAGGAAYEQYF. The CDR3 nucleotides are TGTGCCAGCAGCTTGGCCGGCGGAGCCGCCTACGAGCAGTACTTC.

This clonotype was recorded at least ten times. CDR3 DNA sequence: TGTGCCAGCAGTTACCGGGGTATCAATCAGCCCCAGCATTTT. This sequence encodes CASSYRGINQPQHF. The rearrangement links TRBV6-5 to TRBJ1-5; D gene ambiguous. With 2 bases removed from V and 3 bases from J, the gap between germline ends came to 8 bases. The CDR3 sequence is 14 residues long. Per germline, CDR1 MNHEY and CDR2 SVGAGI.

This clonotype was counted at least ten times. The chain is built from TRBV9 and TRBJ2-5; D uncertain. This CDR3 has 14 residues. V was cut by 4 bases and J by 2 bases, with 12 bases left in between. Germline-derived CDR1 and CDR2 are SGDLS and YYNGEE. The CDR3 region has the DNA TGTGCCAGCAGCCCTCTGGCGAAGCAAGAGACCCAGTACTTC. It translates to CASSPLAKQETQYF.

The chain links TRBV6-5 to TRBJ1-1, with D unresolved. The germline CDR1 and CDR2 sequences are MNHEY and SVGAGI. V was trimmed by 2 bases and J by 4 bases, leaving 11 bases between them. The CDR3 is 14 residues long. CDR3 loop: CASSYGDEGTEAFF. Written as DNA, the CDR3 is TGTGCCAGCAGTTACGGCGATGAAGGCACTGAAGCTTTCTTT.

The table lists this clonotype with many counts. The gene calls are TRBV2 and TRBJ2-3; D is possibly TRBD2 (6 bases). This CDR3 comprises 13 residues. Germline values: CDR1 SNHLY, CDR2 FYNNEI. Trimming cost V 8 bases and J 5 bases, with 14 bases left between them. The CDR3 bases are TGTGCCAGCCTACCTAGCGAGGAAGATACGCAGTATTTT. This sequence encodes CASLPSEEDTQYF. The complete variable domain, with remaining parts taken from reference TRBV2 and TRBJ2-3, reads EPEVTQTPSHQVTQMGQEVILRCVPISNHLYFYWYRQILGQKVEFLVSFYNNEISEKSEIFDDQFSVERPDGSNFTLKIRSTKLEDSAMYFCASLPSEEDTQYFGPGTRLTVL.

The sample holds many counts of this clonotype. V and J are TRBV12-3 or TRBV12-4 and TRBJ1-5; a possible D gene is TRBD1 (6 bases). Trimming left V 4 bases short and J 2 bases short, with 15 bases between. The CDR3 has 16 amino acids. CDR3 protein: CASSSPGQKGNQPQHF. The CDR3 nucleotides read TGTGCCAGCAGTTCCCCAGGACAGAAAGGCAATCAGCCCCAGCATTTT.

This clonotype was counted between two and nine times. This chain links TRBV18 with TRBJ1-3; the D gene is possibly TRBD1 (5 bases). V lost 4 bases and J 0 bases, leaving 13 bases between the germline ends. Germline CDR1 is KGHSH and CDR2 is LQKENI. The CDR3 extends over 16 amino acids. DNA for the CDR3: TGTGCCAGCTCACTTCGGGACGGTAACTCTGGAAACACCATATATTTT. It specifies CASSLRDGNSGNTIYF.

This clonotype was seen many times. This chain joins TRBV28 and TRBJ2-6; D is ambiguous. This CDR3 is 18 amino acids long. Per germline, CDR1 MDHEN and CDR2 SYDVKM. The V end lost 5 bases, the J end lost 2 bases, and 19 bases lay between the germline ends. The CDR3 sequence: CASSEDPPSVAGANVLTF. CDR3 sequence (DNA): TGTGCCAGCAGTGAAGACCCCCCTAGTGTCGCTGGGGCCAACGTCCTGACTTTC.

This clonotype was counted between two and nine times. Compared with germline, one end of the junction differs, possibly owing to a read error. This chain uses TRBV7-9 with TRBJ2-7, with 10 bases identical to TRBD2. CDR1 SEHNR and CDR2 FQNEAQ come from the germline V gene (reference sequence). CDR3 length equals 15 residues. CDR3 protein: CVSSLGTSASYEQYF. The CDR3 DNA follows: TGTGTCAGCAGCTTAGGGACTAGCGCTTCCTACGAGCAGTACTTC.

Ten or more counts support this clonotype. The chain combines TRBV4-1 with TRBJ1-3, with no clear D. V lost 7 bases to trimming and J lost 3 bases, with 13 bases between them. The length of the CDR3 is 14 residues. CDR1 is MGHRA, CDR2 YSYEKL, per germline. CDR3 nucleotides: TGCGCCAGCACGTTCTCGGGAGATGGAAACACCATATATTTT. This encodes CASTFSGDGNTIYF.

At least ten counts were recorded for this clonotype. The V call is TRBV5-5, the J call TRBJ2-7; D uncertain. The V gene's germline CDR1 is SGHKS and CDR2 YYEKEE (reference sequence). CDR3 length equals 12 residues. The germline V and J ends were trimmed by 7 bases and 2 bases, with 10 bases remaining between them. Written as DNA, the CDR3 is TGTGCCAGCCGCAGGAACACCTACGAGCAGTACTTC. It is translated as CASRRNTYEQYF.

This clonotype was observed a handful of times. V and J are TRBV9 and TRBJ1-1, with no clear D. Between the trimmed V and J ends, which lost 0 bases and 4 bases, there was a span of 7 bases. Germline values: CDR1 SGDLS, CDR2 YYNGEE. The CDR3 is made up of 13 amino acids. DNA of the CDR3: TGTGCCAGCAGCGTAGGCACGAGCACTGAAGCTTTCTTT. It is translated as CASSVGTSTEAFF.

This clonotype was seen ten or more times. The chain is built from TRBV6-1 and TRBJ2-7, with D possibly TRBD1 on 6 matching bases. The germline V gene encodes CDR1 MNHNS and CDR2 SASEGT. This CDR3 contains 13 residues. V was shortened by 4 bases and J by 8 bases, with 15 bases between the two germline ends. The DNA for the CDR3 is TGTGCCAGCAGTGCTCTCGCAGGACAGAAGCAGTACTTC. Translating it yields CASSALAGQKQYF.

This clonotype was counted at least ten times. The chain is built from TRBV28 and TRBJ1-5; 8 bases fit TRBD1. The J segment lost 2 bases and the V segment lost 5 bases, leaving 8 bases of the junction unmatched. CDR1 MDHEN and CDR2 SYDVKM come from the germline V gene. The CDR3 covers 16 residues. CDR3 loop: CASSQRTGRGNQPQHF. CDR3 in DNA: TGTGCCAGCAGTCAGAGGACAGGGAGAGGCAATCAGCCCCAGCATTTT.

This clonotype was seen repeatedly, ten times or more. A much larger clone differs by one base, so this may be a read error. The V and J genes are TRBV6-1 and TRBJ1-1, with a possible D match to TRBD1 (5 bases). CDR1 and CDR2 (germline): MNHNS, SASEGT. The CDR3 has 13 amino acids. CDR3 bases: TGTGCCAGCAACGTCAGGGTTTACACTGAAGCTCTCTTT. Protein product: CASNVRVYTEALF.